Listed here is a single TCR beta chain. Its antigen is unidentified. This record belongs to a study of radiotherapy plus CTLA-4 blockade in lung cancer. Background on the study: Objective responses were seen in under 20% of patients, disease control in more than 30%. Points from the study as a whole: Early blood T cell clone changes and increased post-radiation serum interferon-beta were reportedly the strongest response predictors. Radiotherapy plus ipilimumab was followed by expansion in blood of tumor-derived TCR clones.

Assay used: immunoSEQ multiplex PCR; TCRdb lists only in-frame clones, some missing. The sample has 30,000 to 40,000 clones, roughly 71% seen once. Germline assignment: CDR1 MNHNY and CDR2 SVGAGI (reference sequence). The CDR3 spans 12 residues. V was pared by 7 bases and J by 5 bases, with 4 bases of the junction left unmatched. This receptor was taken from a human donor with non-small cell lung cancer who had stable disease on radiotherapy plus ipilimumab. The chain employs TRBV6-6 and TRBJ2-5; 7 bases align to TRBD1. The sequenced sample was peripheral blood, obtained from a patient treated with radiotherapy plus ipilimumab. DNA for the CDR3: TGTGCCAGCAAAGGGGGCAAGGAGACCCAGTACTTC. It translates to CASKGGKETQYF.